A selection of T cell receptor beta chains follows, all from one sample in a study of cytomegalovirus exposure and HLA in healthy donors. Sequencing was performed with immunoSEQ multiplex PCR; in TCRdb, only in-frame clones are kept and a portion is missing. The table shows about 110,000 clones, with roughly 87% occurring only once. The specimen was PBMCs. These receptors originate from a man aged 25-45 years in good health and CMV-seropositive. CDR3s include the opening cysteine and the closing phenylalanine or tryptophan. D genes are given only for firm matches. Clone size is given for some rows only: seen once, a few or many times, or a class if the clone is expanded.

>-|-|14|TRBJ2-5|TRBV25-1
CASSELGGQETQYF
TGTGCCAGCAGTGAATTGGGGGGCCAAGAGACCCAGTACTTC
>TRBD1|-|16|TRBJ1-2|TRBV6-6
CASSYTGENGNYGYTF
TGTGCCAGCAGTTACACAGGGGAGAATGGTAACTATGGCTACACCTTC
>TRBD1|few|12|TRBJ2-7|TRBV18
CASSLQGDEQYF
TGTGCCAGCTCATTACAGGGGGACGAGCAGTACTTC
>TRBD1|-|17|TRBJ1-1|TRBV5-6
CASSNVPGQVLNTEAFF
TGTGCCAGCAGCAACGTACCGGGACAGGTTTTGAACACTGAAGCTTTCTTT
>-|-|17|TRBJ2-5|TRBV7-8
CASSLGGRGQLQETQYF
TGTGCCAGCAGCTTAGGAGGGCGGGGACAGTTACAAGAGACCCAGTACTTC
>TRBD2|-|17|TRBJ2-1|TRBV4-2
CASSQAGLAESYNEQFF
TGTGCCAGCAGCCAAGCAGGACTAGCGGAATCCTACAATGAGCAGTTCTTC
>-|-|12|TRBJ2-3|TRBV27
CASRARTDTQYF
TGTGCCAGCAGGGCCCGCACAGATACGCAGTATTTT
>TRBD1|-|16|TRBJ1-4|TRBV10-3
CAISEWGQGKGEKLFF
TGTGCCATCAGTGAGTGGGGACAGGGGAAAGGCGAAAAACTGTTTTTT
>-|-|12|TRBJ1-2|TRBV19
CASTDRTSGYTF
TGTGCCAGTACCGACCGGACATCTGGCTACACCTTC
>TRBD1|-|16|TRBJ2-7|TRBV7-9
CASSWSSDRGAREQYF
TGTGCCAGCAGCTGGAGCTCGGACAGGGGAGCGCGGGAGCAGTACTTC
>-|-|14|TRBJ2-3|TRBV1
CTSSQAGGPDTQYF
TGCACCAGCAGCCAAGCGGGGGGACCAGATACGCAGTATTTT
>TRBD1|-|15|TRBJ1-2|TRBV7-2
CASSHYRGRGYGYTF
TGTGCCAGCAGCCACTACAGGGGACGGGGCTATGGCTACACCTTC